The 2 T cell receptor beta chains presented below share a single source sample, sequenced in a study of beta chain features in type 1 diabetes. Since all of the isolated RNA was reverse transcribed, expressed TCRB transcripts were what got sequenced. Here immunoSEQ multiplex PCR was the method, and the copy in TCRdb shows in-frame clones only, minus some. The repertoire includes roughly 310,000 clones, roughly 11% of them detected once, and roughly 0.014% sits in the top ten. Material: naive CD4+ T cells from blood. The receptors were sampled from a woman aged 25 to 39 in good health.

This clone was detected a few times. V gene TRBV1 combines with J gene TRBJ2-1; the DNA was not used to check the table's D call, TRBD2. TRBV1 is classified as a pseudogene. This CDR3 region has 17 residues. For the CDR3, the DNA is TGCACCAGCAGCCAAGAAAGTAGCGGGAGCTCCTACAATGAGCAGTTCTTC. This codes for CTSSQESSGSSYNEQFF.

This rearrangement joins TRBV19 to TRBJ1-2; possibly TRBD1 for D (6 bases). V was trimmed by 6 bases and J by 8 bases, leaving 19 bases between them. CDR3 length: 14 residues. Germline CDR1 is LNHDA and CDR2 is SQIVND (reference sequence). CDR3 nucleotide sequence: TGTGCCAGTAGCCGGGGACATCCCTCTATGGGCTACACCTTC. It codes for CASSRGHPSMGYTF.